Listed below are T cell receptor beta chains from one sample, sequenced in a study of beta chain features in type 1 diabetes. Clones were sequenced by immunoSEQ multiplex PCR, and TCRdb holds only the in-frame ones, with some missing. The sample lists hundreds of thousands of clones; 13% to 15% were seen once. Sequenced input: naive CD4+ T cells from blood. These receptors all stem from a man under 40 with type 1 diabetes. Both conserved end residues are part of each CDR3. D genes are given only for firm matches. A row's size may be missing; if present it is once, few, many or a size class.

TRBJ1-3,.,TRBV9,.,TGTGCCAGCAGCGTAGCGGGGGACGCGGGAGGAAACACCATATATTTT,CASSVAGDAGGNTIYF
TRBJ2-2,.,TRBV10-3,TRBD1,TGTGCCATCAGTGGGGGCAGGGGGCTGGTCGGGGAGCTGTTTTTT,CAISGGRGLVGELFF
TRBJ2-3,few,TRBV5-6,.,TGTGCCAGCAGCCAGTCAGATACGCAGTATTTT,CASSQSDTQYF
TRBJ2-3,.,TRBV14,.,TGTGCCAGCAGCCAAGATGCATACAGAAGCACAGATACGCAGTATTTT,CASSQDAYRSTDTQYF
TRBJ2-3,few,TRBV18,TRBD2,TGTGCCAGCTCTCCGACTAGCGGTTACACAGATACGCAGTATTTT,CASSPTSGYTDTQYF
TRBJ1-4,.,TRBV7-9,.,TGTGCCAGCAGCTTCCGGGCGGGTGAAAAACTGTTTTTT,CASSFRAGEKLFF
TRBJ2-3,.,TRBV5-1,.,TGCGCCAGCAGCTTGGCGGGTACAGATACGCAGTATTTT,CASSLAGTDTQYF
TRBJ2-1,few,TRBV5-1,TRBD2,TGCGCCAGCAGCTTGGTGGCTAGCGGGAGGGAGGATGAGCAGTTCTTC,CASSLVASGREDEQFF
TRBJ2-7,few,TRBV28,.,TGTGCCAGCACCCCGGGGAGATACGAGCAGTACTTC,CASTPGRYEQYF
TRBJ1-2,.,TRBV7-2,.,TGTGCCAGCAGCTTATCGGACACCAGGACTAACTATGGCTACACCTTC,CASSLSDTRTNYGYTF
TRBJ2-7,.,TRBV7-9,TRBD2,TGTGCCAGCAGTAAGACTAGCGGGAGTCTCGACGAGCAGTACTTC,CASSKTSGSLDEQYF
TRBJ2-7,few,TRBV4-3,.,TGCGCCAGCAGCCAAACGAGAAACTACGAGCAGTACTTC,CASSQTRNYEQYF
TRBJ1-1,few,TRBV2,.,TGTGCCAGCACCATCTCACAGAACACTGAAGCTTTCTTT,CASTISQNTEAFF
TRBJ1-5,.,TRBV5-6,TRBD1,TGTGCCAGCAGCTTGAACAGGGGTCAGCCCCAGCATTTT,CASSLNRGQPQHF
TRBJ1-4,few,TRBV7-2,.,TGTGCCAGCAGCTTTGTCTCCGGGCGAGGGGAAAAACTGTTTTTT,CASSFVSGRGEKLFF
TRBJ2-7,.,TRBV6-1,.,TGTGCCAGCAGCCCGGGGGCCTACGAGCAGTACTTC,CASSPGAYEQYF
TRBJ2-4,.,TRBV7-3,.,TGTGCCAGCAGCTTAAGACACGGCAAAAACATTCAGTACTTC,CASSLRHGKNIQYF
TRBJ1-2,.,TRBV28,.,TGTGCCAGCAGTCCCGGGACTCTGTATGGCTACACCTTC,CASSPGTLYGYTF
TRBJ1-4,few,TRBV18,.,TGTGCCAGCTCACGGACATCTTCAGGTGAAAAACTGTTTTTT,CASSRTSSGEKLFF
TRBJ1-1,.,TRBV21-1,.,TGTGCCAGCAGCAAGGGCCACGAAGCTTTCTTT,CASSKGHEAFF
TRBJ2-3,.,TRBV5-1,TRBD1,TGCGCCAGCAGCTACAGGGGGCGGGAAGATACGCAGTATTTT,CASSYRGREDTQYF
TRBJ2-2,.,TRBV6-1,.,TGTGCCAGCAGACTAGAGGCCGGGGAGCTGTTTTTT,CASRLEAGELFF
TRBJ1-5,.,TRBV4-1,.,TGCGCCAGCAGCCAATTATCCCAAGGGGGAGGCAATCAGCCCCAGCATTTT,CASSQLSQGGGNQPQHF
TRBJ2-6,few,TRBV2,.,TGTGCCAGTAACACAGGGAACGGGGCCAACGTCCTGACTTTC,CASNTGNGANVLTF